This TCR beta chain was captured in a study of blood T cell repertoires in COVID-19. Study overall: The United States, Italy and Spain provided the acute and convalescent COVID-19 samples. T cells, B-cell-depleted T cells, or PBMCs supplied cDNA or gDNA.

Original processing methods: It was from reference gene primer amplification that nucleated cell counts were estimated. Some clones are missing from TCRdb's copy, which holds only in-frame ones; the method was immunoSEQ multiplex PCR. That table supplies the V and J calls and clone size; D and trimming were determined from the DNA. The sample has around 88,000 clones; approximately 81% are singletons. Germline CDR1 reads KGHDR; CDR2 reads SFDVKD. CDR3 length: 14 residues. The trim removed 4 bases at V and 2 bases at J, leaving 4 bases unmatched. V usage is TRBV24-1 and J usage is TRBJ2-7, with 7 bases aligning to TRBD1. This sequence originates from an elderly woman with acute or convalescent COVID-19. What was sequenced was peripheral blood. As DNA, the CDR3 is TGTGCCACCAGTGACTCGGACAGGCCCTACGAGCAGTACTTC. This sequence encodes CATSDSDRPYEQYF.